This TCR beta chain was captured in a study of blood T cells in healthy people across ages. The authors ran a second PCR of roughly 7 to 11 cycles using a sample-barcoded 5' primer and a J-beta primer mix. TCRdb redid the calling of the 5' RACE reads with MiXCR, one entry per CDR3 protein. The repertoire consists of about 680,000 distinct CDR3 sequences, with more than 40% occurring once and the leading ten covering roughly 31%. This clonotype appeared many times. V lost 5 bases and J lost 0; bases outside the gene matches: 18. The CDR3 runs 21 residues. CDR1 is SGHTA and CDR2 is FQGNSA in the germline V gene.

This receptor was taken from a woman aged 60-75 years in good health. J is TRBJ2-3 and V is TRBV7-2; 12 bases line up with TRBD2. Input material: blood. The CDR3 bases are TGTGCCAGCAGCCTACTGTTTCAAGGACTAGCGGGATATTCTAGCACAGATACGCAGTATTTT. Amino acids: CASSLLFQGLAGYSSTDTQYF.